This TCR beta chain comes out of a study of cytomegalovirus exposure and HLA in healthy donors. The PCR contained 60 Vbeta and 13 Jbeta primers. Using immunoSEQ multiplex PCR, the repertoire was profiled, and TCRdb retains in-frame clones only, with some absent. Of 200,000 to 250,000 clones in the sample, around four fifths were seen once. Sequencing input: PBMCs. The receptor comes from a woman in her forties in good health and CMV-seronegative.

CDR3 sequence reads: CASTSSYNEQFF. The CDR3 nucleotides are TGTGCCAGCACTAGTTCCTACAATGAGCAGTTCTTC. V and J are TRBV27 and TRBJ2-1; D not resolved. CDR3 size: 12 residues. V was cut by 7 bases and J by 1 base, with 5 bases left in between. Germline V CDR1 and CDR2: MNHEY, SMNVEV (reference sequence).